The TCR beta chain described here comes from a study of follicular helper T cells after annual influenza vaccination. Assay used: immunoSEQ multiplex PCR; TCRdb lists only in-frame clones, some missing. The profile shows approximately 6,700 clones, approximately 88% of them singletons. Time point of the sample: 2015-2016 season, 7 days after influenza vaccination. The CDR3 is 13 residues long. The germline V and J ends were trimmed by 6 bases and 2 bases, with 10 bases remaining between them. Germline CDR1 MNHEY, CDR2 SVGAGI. The chain couples TRBV6-5 to TRBJ1-1; D is perhaps TRBD1 (6 bases). Specimen: CXCR5+ CD38- circulating T follicular helper cells from blood, collected 7 days after influenza vaccination. Subset noted: circulating Tfh, non-naive CD4+CXCR5+PD-1+ (ICOS+CD38+ or ICOS-CD38-). This sequence originates from an adult who received the influenza vaccine. The CDR3 sequence: CASRRQVNTEAFF. The CDR3 region has the DNA TGTGCCAGCAGGAGACAGGTCAACACTGAAGCTTTCTTT.